These T cell receptor beta chains were read from a single sample in a study of cytomegalovirus exposure and HLA in healthy donors. The protocol was immunoSEQ multiplex PCR, while the TCRdb copy is restricted to in-frame clones and leaves out a portion. The data hold roughly 200,000 clones, with about 89% observed a single time. Source material: PBMCs. The receptors were gathered from a man aged 30-40 years in good health and CMV-seronegative. Both conserved end residues are part of each CDR3. D genes are given only for firm matches. Where a row states a size, it is once, few, many or the class of an expanded clone; other rows omit it.

v_gene: TRBV28
d_gene: -
len: 14
j_gene: TRBJ2-7
abundance: -
CDR3nt: TGTGCCAGCTATGAGGAACTAAGGAGCTACGAGCAGTACTTC
CDR3aa: CASYEELRSYEQYF

v_gene: TRBV18
d_gene: -
len: 14
j_gene: TRBJ2-3
abundance: -
CDR3nt: TGTGCCAGCTCACGTTTTAGTACCACAGATACGCAGTATTTT
CDR3aa: CASSRFSTTDTQYF

v_gene: TRBV19
d_gene: TRBD2
len: 15
j_gene: TRBJ2-2
abundance: -
CDR3nt: TGTGCCAGTAGTAACGGACTAGCCGGCACCGGGGAGCTGTTTTTT
CDR3aa: CASSNGLAGTGELFF

v_gene: TRBV19
d_gene: TRBD2
len: 15
j_gene: TRBJ2-7
abundance: -
CDR3nt: TGTGCCAGTAGTATAGGTAGCGGGCTAACCTACGAGCAGTACTTC
CDR3aa: CASSIGSGLTYEQYF

v_gene: TRBV9
d_gene: TRBD1
len: 14
j_gene: TRBJ1-1
abundance: -
CDR3nt: TGTGCCAGCAGCGTCGAGGGGGCATACACTGAAGCTTTCTTT
CDR3aa: CASSVEGAYTEAFF

v_gene: TRBV6-5
d_gene: -
len: 14
j_gene: TRBJ1-5
abundance: -
CDR3nt: TGTGCCAGCAAGCCCGACAGGTCCAATCAGCCCCAGCATTTT
CDR3aa: CASKPDRSNQPQHF

v_gene: TRBV27
d_gene: TRBD2
len: 15
j_gene: TRBJ2-7
abundance: -
CDR3nt: TGTGCCAGCAGTTTATGGCGGGGGAGCTCCTACGAGCAGTACTTC
CDR3aa: CASSLWRGSSYEQYF

v_gene: TRBV6-5
d_gene: -
len: 11
j_gene: TRBJ1-1
abundance: -
CDR3nt: TGTGCCAGCAGCGAAACACCTGAAGCTTTCTTT
CDR3aa: CASSETPEAFF

v_gene: TRBV7-9
d_gene: -
len: 15
j_gene: TRBJ1-1
abundance: -
CDR3nt: TGTGCCAGCACCATTATACACCAGGGCGGCACTGAAGCTTTCTTT
CDR3aa: CASTIIHQGGTEAFF

v_gene: TRBV2
d_gene: TRBD1
len: 14
j_gene: TRBJ2-1
abundance: -
CDR3nt: TGTGCCAGCAGAACCGGGACAGGGGACAATGAGCAGTTCTTC
CDR3aa: CASRTGTGDNEQFF

v_gene: TRBV27
d_gene: -
len: 17
j_gene: TRBJ1-5
abundance: -
CDR3nt: TGTGCCAGCAGTTTACGAACGGTACCAGGGAAGGGTCAGCCCCAGCATTTT
CDR3aa: CASSLRTVPGKGQPQHF

v_gene: TRBV7-8
d_gene: -
len: 16
j_gene: TRBJ1-4
abundance: -
CDR3nt: TGTGCCAGCAGCGGCAGGGGTCTTGCAACTAATGAAAAACTGTTTTTT
CDR3aa: CASSGRGLATNEKLFF

v_gene: TRBV4-2
d_gene: -
len: 15
j_gene: TRBJ2-2
abundance: -
CDR3nt: TGTGCCAGCAGCCAAGAAATGCCAGGTGCCGGGGAGCTGTTTTTT
CDR3aa: CASSQEMPGAGELFF

v_gene: TRBV6-4
d_gene: TRBD2
len: 15
j_gene: TRBJ2-3
abundance: few
CDR3nt: TGTGCCAGCAGTGAAGGACTAGCGGGCACAGATACGCAGTATTTT
CDR3aa: CASSEGLAGTDTQYF

v_gene: TRBV7-2
d_gene: -
len: 14
j_gene: TRBJ2-7
abundance: -
CDR3nt: TGTGCCAGCAGCCCCGCCTCCGGGTCCTACGAGCAGTACTTC
CDR3aa: CASSPASGSYEQYF

v_gene: TRBV2
d_gene: -
len: 16
j_gene: TRBJ2-5
abundance: -
CDR3nt: TGTGCCAGCAGTGATTTTGTGGGAGGGGGCCAAGAGACCCAGTACTTC
CDR3aa: CASSDFVGGGQETQYF

v_gene: TRBV7-9
d_gene: -
len: 14
j_gene: TRBJ2-7
abundance: -
CDR3nt: TGTGCCAGCAGCTTAAGGGACACCTCCTACGAGCAGTACTTC
CDR3aa: CASSLRDTSYEQYF

v_gene: TRBV4-1
d_gene: -
len: 15
j_gene: TRBJ1-3
abundance: -
CDR3nt: TGCGCCAGCAGCCAAGTAGGCACTACGGGAAACACCATATATTTT
CDR3aa: CASSQVGTTGNTIYF

v_gene: TRBV18
d_gene: -
len: 15
j_gene: TRBJ1-1
abundance: -
CDR3nt: TGTGCCAGCTCACCACCTCCGGGGTTGAACACTGAAGCTTTCTTT
CDR3aa: CASSPPPGLNTEAFF

v_gene: TRBV28
d_gene: TRBD1
len: 15
j_gene: TRBJ1-4
abundance: -
CDR3nt: TGTGCCAGCAGTTCCTACGGGACAGGGGGCCTTTTACTGTTTTTT
CDR3aa: CASSSYGTGGLLLFF

v_gene: TRBV5-1
d_gene: -
len: 15
j_gene: TRBJ2-7
abundance: -
CDR3nt: TGCGCCAGCCGACAGCAGCCTACCTCCCTCTACGAGCAGTACTTC
CDR3aa: CASRQQPTSLYEQYF

v_gene: TRBV5-1
d_gene: TRBD1
len: 13
j_gene: TRBJ1-1
abundance: -
CDR3nt: TGCGCCAGCAGGACAGGGGGGTCCACTGAAGCTTTCTTT
CDR3aa: CASRTGGSTEAFF